Sequencing of this T cell receptor beta chain was carried out in a study of T cell responses to AZD1222 COVID-19 vaccine. Profiled with immunoSEQ multiplex PCR; TCRdb holds only in-frame clones, not every one. The repertoire holds some 150,000 clones, with roughly 86% as singletons. This CDR3 has 16 residues. Germline assignment: CDR1 LGHNA and CDR2 YSLEER. Losses at the gene ends were 4 bases for V and 4 bases for J; bases not matched to a gene: 4. Findings and caveats of the study: Seropositivity was recorded at baseline in only five to seven AZD1222 recipients. Nearly half of spike-specific TCRs reportedly target variant regions that are unmutated in the B.1.351 and B.1.1.7 variants.

Comments on this clone: Its cognate antigen is unknown.

This receptor was identified in an adult who received the MenACWY meningococcal vaccine as a control. The source material was peripheral blood, sampled 28 days after the second dose of the MenACWY control vaccine. The V gene is TRBV4-3, the J gene TRBJ2-1, with 13 bases that match TRBD2. As DNA, the CDR3 is TGCGCCAGCAGCCTGGGGACTAGCGGGGATTACAATGAGCAGTTCTTC. Protein product: CASSLGTSGDYNEQFF.